Listed here are 10 T cell receptor beta chains from one sample, sequenced in a study of blood T cell repertoires in COVID-19. The data were produced by immunoSEQ multiplex PCR, yet TCRdb's version contains in-frame clones alone and is incomplete. Here the sample spans about 230,000 clones, about nine tenths being singletons. The sequenced material came from PBMCs or T cells enriched from blood (not recorded which). The origin of the receptors is a woman aged 40 to 55 with acute COVID-19.

The rearrangement uses TRBV18 and TRBJ1-5; perhaps TRBD1 as D (6 bases). Deletions cut 0 bases from V and 7 bases from J, with 13 bases between. The CDR3 spans 15 residues. Germline CDR1 is KGHSH and CDR2 is LQKENI. CDR3 coding DNA: TGTGCCAGCTCACCACCGGACAGAACAGGGCAGCCCCAGCATTTT. Encoded protein: CASSPPDRTGQPQHF. Filled out from reference TRBV18 and TRBJ1-5, the complete variable domain reads NAGVMQNPRHLVRRRGQEARLRCSPMKGHSHVYWYRQLPEEGLKFMVYLQKENIIDESGMPKERFSAEFPKEGPSILRIQQVVRGDSAAYFCASSPPDRTGQPQHFGDGTRLSIL.

The genes are TRBV5-1 and TRBJ2-1, with TRBD2 matching over 16 bases. This CDR3 is built from 19 residues. Unmatched junction bases numbered 9, after V lost 1 base and J lost 5 bases. Germline CDR1 is SGHRS and CDR2 is YFSETQ. Here the CDR3 reads CASSLLSGTSGRADNEQFF. CDR3 nucleotides: TGCGCCAGCAGCTTGTTATCCGGGACTAGCGGGAGGGCCGACAATGAGCAGTTCTTC.

This clone was detected once. The chain links TRBV7-2 to TRBJ2-1; D gene uncertain. The CDR3 length is 13 residues. The V gene lost 5 bases and the J gene lost 4 bases, with 9 bases spanning the gap. Germline CDR1 reads SGHTA; CDR2 reads FQGNSA. The CDR3: CASSGDNYNEQFF. In nucleotides, the CDR3 is TGTGCCAGCAGCGGCGACAATTACAATGAGCAGTTCTTC.

This rearrangement joins TRBV5-4 to TRBJ1-1, with 10 positions matching TRBD1. This CDR3 contains 16 residues. Germline lookup yields CDR1 SGHNT and CDR2 YYREEE (reference sequence). The V gene end was trimmed by 2 bases and the J gene end by 6 bases; junction bases not matched to a gene: 10. CDR3 amino acids: CASSFGQGDLEPEAFF. The CDR3 DNA sequence: TGTGCCAGCAGCTTTGGACAGGGGGATCTAGAGCCTGAAGCTTTCTTT.

The chain couples TRBV3-1 (or the pseudogene TRBV3-2) to TRBJ2-3, with TRBD2 matching over 10 bases. This CDR3 spans 15 amino acids. Germline CDR1 LGHDT, CDR2 YNNKEL (reference sequence). V was clipped by 3 bases and J by 5 bases; unmatched bases: 5. This CDR3 reads CASSQLAGAGDTQYF. DNA for the CDR3: TGTGCCAGCAGCCAGCTAGCGGGAGCGGGAGATACGCAGTATTTT.

The chain employs TRBV7-2 and TRBJ1-2; D is possibly TRBD1 (5 bases). Germline values: CDR1 SGHTA, CDR2 FQGNSA. The length of the CDR3 is 14 residues. Trimming stripped 8 bases from V and 2 bases from J, with 15 bases between. The CDR3 here is CASAISGGNYGYTF. CDR3 sequence (DNA): TGTGCCAGCGCAATCTCCGGGGGAAACTATGGCTACACCTTC.

This clone appeared a few times. The rearrangement joins TRBV10-3 to TRBJ1-1, with a possible D match to TRBD1 (6 bases). Germline V gene data show CDR1 as ENHRY and CDR2 as SYGVKD. The CDR3 extends over 13 amino acids. With 8 bases removed from V and 1 base from J, the gap between germline ends came to 11 bases. The CDR3 is CAIGDTANTEAFF. The CDR3 region has the DNA TGTGCCATCGGGGACACCGCGAACACTGAAGCTTTCTTT.

This clone appeared a single time. The rearrangement joins TRBV6-2 or TRBV6-3 to TRBJ2-3; D gene unclear. V lost 0 bases to trimming and J lost 5 bases, with 3 bases between them. This CDR3 contains 12 residues. CDR1 is MNHEY, CDR2 SVGEGT, per germline. In nucleotides, the CDR3 is TGTGCCAGCAGTTACTCCCAAGATACGCAGTATTTT. Translated, it gives CASSYSQDTQYF.

V gene TRBV12-3 or TRBV12-4 combines with J gene TRBJ1-6; tentatively, D is TRBD1 (5 bases). V lost 5 bases to trimming and J lost 12 bases, with 14 bases between them. The CDR3 runs to 13 residues. The CDR3 coding sequence is TGTGCCAGCAGTCCGGGGGGTAGGAGACCCCTCCACTTT. It specifies CASSPGGRRPLHF.

V and J are TRBV3-1 (or the pseudogene TRBV3-2) and TRBJ2-7; TRBD2 matches 8 bases. This CDR3 is 14 amino acids long. With V trimmed by 1 base and J by 2 bases, 1 base remained unmatched. Per the germline V gene, CDR1 is LGHDT and CDR2 is YNNKEL (reference sequence). CDR3 region: CASSQVAGPYEQYV. The CDR3 region has the DNA TGTGCCAGCAGCCAAGTAGCGGGACCCTACGAGCAGTACGTC.